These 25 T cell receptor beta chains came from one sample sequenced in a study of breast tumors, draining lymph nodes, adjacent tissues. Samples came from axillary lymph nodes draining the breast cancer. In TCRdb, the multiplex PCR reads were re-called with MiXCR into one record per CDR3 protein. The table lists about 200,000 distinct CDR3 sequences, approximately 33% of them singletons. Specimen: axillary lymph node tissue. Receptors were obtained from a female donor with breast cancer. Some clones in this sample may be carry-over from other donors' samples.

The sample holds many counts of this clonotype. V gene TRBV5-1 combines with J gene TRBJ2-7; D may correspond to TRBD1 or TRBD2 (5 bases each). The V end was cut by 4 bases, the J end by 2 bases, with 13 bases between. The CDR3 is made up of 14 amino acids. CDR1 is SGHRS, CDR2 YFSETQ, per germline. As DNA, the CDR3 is TGCGCCAGCAGCCACGACTCGGGGCCCTACGAGCAGTACTTC. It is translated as CASSHDSGPYEQYF.

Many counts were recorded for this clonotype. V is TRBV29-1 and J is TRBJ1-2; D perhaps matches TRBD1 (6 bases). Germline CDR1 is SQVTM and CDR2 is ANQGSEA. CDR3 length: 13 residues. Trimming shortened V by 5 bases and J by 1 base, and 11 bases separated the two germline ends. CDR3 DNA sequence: TGCAGCGTTCCTCTGGACAGTAACTATGGCTACACCTTC. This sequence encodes CSVPLDSNYGYTF.

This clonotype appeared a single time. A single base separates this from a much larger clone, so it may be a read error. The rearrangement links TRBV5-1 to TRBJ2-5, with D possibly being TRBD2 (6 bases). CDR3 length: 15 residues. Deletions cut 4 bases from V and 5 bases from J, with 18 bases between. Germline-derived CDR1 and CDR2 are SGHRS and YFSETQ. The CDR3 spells CASSLRGSGHETQYF. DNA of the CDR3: TGCGCCAGCAGCCTCCGGGGTAGCGGCCACGAGACCCAGTACTTC.

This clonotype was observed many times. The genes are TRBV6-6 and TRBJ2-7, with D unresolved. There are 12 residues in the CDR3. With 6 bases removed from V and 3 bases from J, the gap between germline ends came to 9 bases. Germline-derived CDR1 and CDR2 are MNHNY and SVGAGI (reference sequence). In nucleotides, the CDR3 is TGTGCCAGCAGAATGACCGTCTACGAGCAGTACTTC. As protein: CASRMTVYEQYF.

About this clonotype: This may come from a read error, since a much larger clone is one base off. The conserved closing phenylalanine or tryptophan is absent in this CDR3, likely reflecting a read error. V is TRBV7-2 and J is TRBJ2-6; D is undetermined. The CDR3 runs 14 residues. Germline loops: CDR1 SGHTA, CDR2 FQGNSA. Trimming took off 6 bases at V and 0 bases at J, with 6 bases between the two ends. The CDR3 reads CASSPPSGANVLTL. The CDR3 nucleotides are TGTGCCAGCAGTCCACCCTCTGGGGCCAACGTCCTGACTCTC.

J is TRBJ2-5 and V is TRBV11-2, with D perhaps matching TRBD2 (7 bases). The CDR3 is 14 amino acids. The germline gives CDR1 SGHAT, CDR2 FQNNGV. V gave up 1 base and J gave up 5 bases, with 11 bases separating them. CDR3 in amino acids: CASSLGGGRETQYF. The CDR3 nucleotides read TGTGCCAGCAGCTTAGGCGGGGGCCGGGAGACCCAGTACTTC.

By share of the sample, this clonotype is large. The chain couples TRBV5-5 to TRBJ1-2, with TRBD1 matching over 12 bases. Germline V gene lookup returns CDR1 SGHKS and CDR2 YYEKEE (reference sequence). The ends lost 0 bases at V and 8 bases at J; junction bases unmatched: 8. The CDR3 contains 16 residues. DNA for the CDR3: TGTGCCAGCAGCTTGGAATTTTTGGGACAGGGGGCAGGCTACACCTTC. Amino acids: CASSLEFLGQGAGYTF.

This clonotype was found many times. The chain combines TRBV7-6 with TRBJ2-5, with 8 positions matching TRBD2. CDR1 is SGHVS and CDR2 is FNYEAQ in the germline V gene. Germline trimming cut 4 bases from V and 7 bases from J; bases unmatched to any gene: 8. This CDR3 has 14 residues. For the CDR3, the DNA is TGTGCCAGCAGCTCTACTAGCGGCCTAGGGACCCAGTACTTC. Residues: CASSSTSGLGTQYF.

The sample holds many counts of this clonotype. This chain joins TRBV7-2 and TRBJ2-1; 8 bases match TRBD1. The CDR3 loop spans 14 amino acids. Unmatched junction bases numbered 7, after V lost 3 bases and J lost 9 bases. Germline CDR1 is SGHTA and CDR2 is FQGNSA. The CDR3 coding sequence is TGTGCCAGCAGCTTCGGTTCAGGGGGCACTGAGCAGTTCTTC. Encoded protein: CASSFGSGGTEQFF.

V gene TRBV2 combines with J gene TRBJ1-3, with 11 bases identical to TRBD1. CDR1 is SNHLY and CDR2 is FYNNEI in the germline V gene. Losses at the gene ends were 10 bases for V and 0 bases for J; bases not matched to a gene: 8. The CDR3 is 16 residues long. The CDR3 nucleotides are TGTGCCACGGACAGGGGGCTGAGAAGCTCTGGAAACACCATATATTTT. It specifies CATDRGLRSSGNTIYF.

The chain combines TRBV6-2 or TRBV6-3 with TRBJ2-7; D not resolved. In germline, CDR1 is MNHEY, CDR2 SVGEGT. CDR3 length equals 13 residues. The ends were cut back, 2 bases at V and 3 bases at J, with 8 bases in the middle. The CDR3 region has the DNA TGTGCCAGCAGTTACCCCAACGACTACGAGCAGTACTTC. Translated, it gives CASSYPNDYEQYF.

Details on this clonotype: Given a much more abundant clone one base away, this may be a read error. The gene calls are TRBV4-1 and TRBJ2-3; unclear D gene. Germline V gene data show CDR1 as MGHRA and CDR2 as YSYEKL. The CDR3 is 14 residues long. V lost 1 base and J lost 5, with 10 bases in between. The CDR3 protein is CASSQGLVIDTQYF. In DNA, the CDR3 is TGCGCCAGCAGCCAAGGATTAGTTATAGATACGCAGTATTTT.

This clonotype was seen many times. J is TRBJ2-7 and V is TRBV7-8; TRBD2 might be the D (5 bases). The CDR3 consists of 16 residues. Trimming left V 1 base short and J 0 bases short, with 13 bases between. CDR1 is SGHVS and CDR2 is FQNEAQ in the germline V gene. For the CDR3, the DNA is TGTGCCAGCAGCTTAGGACCCAGCGGCAGCTCCTACGAGCAGTACTTC. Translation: CASSLGPSGSSYEQYF.

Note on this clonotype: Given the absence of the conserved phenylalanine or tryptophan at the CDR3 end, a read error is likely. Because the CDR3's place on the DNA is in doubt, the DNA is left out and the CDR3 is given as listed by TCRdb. CDR3 loop: CASSLVGD. This chain uses TRBV5-1 with TRBJ2-2; the table calls TRBD1, which could not be checked here. Termini included, the CDR3 measures 8 amino acids. Germline assignment: CDR1 SGHRS and CDR2 YFSETQ.

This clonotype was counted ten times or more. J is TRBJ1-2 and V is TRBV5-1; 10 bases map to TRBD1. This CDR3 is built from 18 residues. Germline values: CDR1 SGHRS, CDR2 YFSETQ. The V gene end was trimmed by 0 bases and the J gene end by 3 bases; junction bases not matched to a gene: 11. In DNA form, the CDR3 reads TGCGCCAGCAGCTTGGGGACAGGGGGAAGACTACTCCACTATGGCTACACCTTC. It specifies CASSLGTGGRLLHYGYTF.

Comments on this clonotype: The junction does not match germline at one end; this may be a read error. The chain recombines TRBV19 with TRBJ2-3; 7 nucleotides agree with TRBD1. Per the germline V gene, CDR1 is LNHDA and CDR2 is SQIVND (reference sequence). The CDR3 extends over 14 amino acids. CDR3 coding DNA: TGTGTCAGTAGTTCACAGGGGTACACAGATACGCAGTACTTT. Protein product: CVSSSQGYTDTQYF. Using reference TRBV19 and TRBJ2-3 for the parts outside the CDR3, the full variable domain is DGGITQSPKYLFRKEGQNVTLSCEQNLNHDAMYWYRQDPGQGLRLIYYSQIVNDFQKGDIAEGYSVSREKKESFPLTVTSAQKNPTAFYLCVSSSQGYTDTQYFGPGTRLTVL.

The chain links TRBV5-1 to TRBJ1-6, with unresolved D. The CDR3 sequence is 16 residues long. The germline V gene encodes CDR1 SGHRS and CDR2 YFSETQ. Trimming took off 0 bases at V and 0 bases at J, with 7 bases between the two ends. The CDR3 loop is CASSLETSSYNSPLHF. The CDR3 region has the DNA TGCGCCAGCAGCTTGGAAACTAGCTCCTATAATTCACCCCTCCACTTT.

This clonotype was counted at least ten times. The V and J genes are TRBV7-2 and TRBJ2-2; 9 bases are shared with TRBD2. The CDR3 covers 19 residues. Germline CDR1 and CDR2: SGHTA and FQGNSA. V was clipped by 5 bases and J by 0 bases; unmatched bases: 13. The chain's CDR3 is CASSPVASGMVANTGELFF. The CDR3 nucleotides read TGTGCCAGCAGCCCGGTGGCTAGCGGGATGGTGGCGAACACCGGGGAGCTGTTTTTT.

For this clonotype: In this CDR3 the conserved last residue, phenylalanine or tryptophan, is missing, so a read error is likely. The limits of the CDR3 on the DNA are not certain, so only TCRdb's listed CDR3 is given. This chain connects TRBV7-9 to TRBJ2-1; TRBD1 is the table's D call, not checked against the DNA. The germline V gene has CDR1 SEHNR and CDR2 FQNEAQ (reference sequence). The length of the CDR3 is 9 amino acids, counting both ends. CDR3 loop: CASSLDRGR.

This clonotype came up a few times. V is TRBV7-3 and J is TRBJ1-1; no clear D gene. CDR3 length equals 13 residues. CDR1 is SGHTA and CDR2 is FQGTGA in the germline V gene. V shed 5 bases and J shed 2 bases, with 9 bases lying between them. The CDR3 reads CASSADPNTEAFF. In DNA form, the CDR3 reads TGTGCCAGCAGCGCCGACCCAAACACTGAAGCTTTCTTT.

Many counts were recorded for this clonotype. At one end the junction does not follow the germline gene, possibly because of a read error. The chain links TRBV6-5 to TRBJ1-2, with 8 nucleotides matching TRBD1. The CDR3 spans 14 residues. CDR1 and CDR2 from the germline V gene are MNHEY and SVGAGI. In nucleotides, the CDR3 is TGTGCCAGCAGTCACTCGACAGGGGCAAGAGGCTACACCTTC. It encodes CASSHSTGARGYTF.

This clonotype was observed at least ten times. The chain's CDR3 is CASSVAGTSFPNEQFF. CDR3 bases: TGTGCCAGCAGCGTCGCCGGGACTAGTTTCCCCAATGAGCAGTTCTTC. J is TRBJ2-1 and V is TRBV9, with TRBD2 identical over 8 bases. Per the germline V gene, CDR1 is SGDLS and CDR2 is YYNGEE. The junction had 10 bases not matched to a gene; V was cut back by 2 bases and J by 6 bases. The CDR3 has 16 amino acids.

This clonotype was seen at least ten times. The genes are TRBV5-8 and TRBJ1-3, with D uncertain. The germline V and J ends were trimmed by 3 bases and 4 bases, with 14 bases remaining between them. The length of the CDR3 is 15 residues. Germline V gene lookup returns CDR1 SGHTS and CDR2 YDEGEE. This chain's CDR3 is CASSWSSQAGNTIYF. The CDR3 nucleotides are TGTGCCAGCAGCTGGAGTAGTCAAGCGGGAAACACCATATATTTT.

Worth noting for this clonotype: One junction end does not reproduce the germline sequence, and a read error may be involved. This chain's CDR3 is CASSPFSGGAYNEQFF. CDR3 DNA: TGTGCCAGCAGTCCTTTCAGCGGGGGGGCCTATAATGAGCAGTTCTTC. The rearrangement links TRBV6-2 or TRBV6-3 to TRBJ2-1, with TRBD2 matching 10 bases. The CDR3 sequence is 16 residues long. Germline V gene lookup returns CDR1 MNHEY and CDR2 SVGEGT.

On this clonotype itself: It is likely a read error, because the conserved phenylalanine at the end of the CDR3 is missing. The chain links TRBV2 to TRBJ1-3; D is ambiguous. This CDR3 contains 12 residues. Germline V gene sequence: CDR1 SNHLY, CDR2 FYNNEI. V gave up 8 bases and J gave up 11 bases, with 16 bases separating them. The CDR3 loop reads CASSLSLGAIYS. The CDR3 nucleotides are TGTGCCAGCTCCCTGTCTCTTGGCGCCATATATTCT.